This T cell receptor (beta chain) was profiled in a study of CD8 T cells in Susac syndrome. The CDR3 has 15 amino acids. Germline V gene data show CDR1 as SEHNR and CDR2 as FQNEAQ (reference sequence). Deletions cut 5 bases from V and 3 bases from J, with 16 bases between. CD8+ and CD4+ T cells circulating in blood were sequenced for TCR beta. Relapsing-remitting disease, either stable or active, was present in the multiple sclerosis controls, who were treatment-naive patients. Negative magnetic isolation gave CD8+ and CD4+ cells; FACS enriched CD8+ TEMRA. With random hexamers, reverse transcription was performed on roughly 0.5 to 1 ug of RNA. TCR beta CDR3 was amplified by immunoSEQ multiplex PCR. This amplification extended across 54 Vbeta and 13 Jbeta segments. TCRdb reprocessed the immunoSEQ multiplex PCR reads via MiXCR and lists one record per CDR3 protein. The sample has about 300,000 distinct CDR3 sequences; approximately 81% are singletons.

This sequence joins TRBV7-9 and TRBJ1-2; TRBD1 might be the D (5 bases). This clonotype originated in a human donor with multiple sclerosis. Material: CD8+ T cells from PBMCs. CDR3 coding DNA: TGTGCCAGCAGCCCCACCGCGGGACTTTACTATGGCTACACCTTC. Translation gives CASSPTAGLYYGYTF.